The present entry profiles one T cell receptor (beta chain) with its context. Its antigen is currently unknown. This CDR3 spans 15 amino acids. The V gene lost 5 bases and the J gene lost 1 base, with 14 bases spanning the gap. CDR1 is SGHAT, CDR2 FQNNGV, per germline. This sample is drawn from a study of breast tumors, draining lymph nodes, adjacent tissues. Regarding the study as a whole: Data fit most tumor T cells coming from lymph node, expanding in tumor. The lymph node origin of tumor T cells was framed as consistent with a hypothesis, not demonstrated. Compared with lymph nodes, tumors were less diverse; compared with nontumor tissue, more.

Breast cancer patients provided tissue from their axillary draining lymph nodes. TCRdb independently ran MiXCR on the multiplex PCR reads; one entry per CDR3 protein. The table has about 130,000 distinct CDR3 sequences, roughly 20% seen once; the top ten hold 2.2%. The sample comprised axillary lymph node tissue. This TCR came from a female donor with breast cancer. Some clones in this sample may be carry-over from other donors' samples. The J gene is TRBJ1-2, the V gene TRBV11-2; D is perhaps TRBD1 (6 bases). The DNA for the CDR3 is TGTGCCAGCAGCCATCCGGGGGCGAGTAACTATGGCTACACCTTC. As protein: CASSHPGASNYGYTF.